The 14 T cell receptor beta chains below were found in one sample sequenced in a study of T cells in Graves' hyperthyroidism and ophthalmopathy. Amplification targeted TCR beta CDR3 regions from RNA transcripts. The HTBI primer set drove a first-round RT-PCR of the TCR CDR3. MiXCR, run by TCRdb on the multiplex PCR reads, gives a single entry per CDR3 protein. The sample carries roughly 600,000 distinct CDR3 sequences, roughly 14% recorded once. Material: blood. The receptor source for this set is a woman in her fifties or sixties with Graves' ophthalmopathy.

This clonotype was counted only a few times. This chain links TRBV6-6 with TRBJ2-7; D not certain. V was shortened by 0 bases and J by 1 base, with 7 bases between the two germline ends. The CDR3 is made up of 14 amino acids. CDR1 and CDR2 from the germline V gene are MNHNY and SVGAGI (reference sequence). CDR3 protein: CASSYSLVSYEQYF. CDR3 nucleotide sequence: TGTGCCAGCAGTTACTCGTTGGTTTCCTACGAGCAGTACTTC.

The genes are TRBV18 and TRBJ2-1, with D maybe TRBD2 (6 bases). In germline, CDR1 is KGHSH, CDR2 LQKENI. V was trimmed by 0 bases and J by 6 bases, leaving 12 bases between them. This CDR3 has 15 residues. CDR3 bases: TGTGCCAGCTCACCACCAACGGGAGTGGGCAATGAGCAGTTCTTC. It translates to CASSPPTGVGNEQFF.

The gene calls are TRBV6-1 and TRBJ2-7; D is uncertain. The CDR3 runs to 12 residues. Germline CDR1 MNHNS, CDR2 SASEGT. Trimming stripped 5 bases from V and 4 bases from J, with 9 bases between. The CDR3 DNA reads TGTGCCAGCAGTTCCATCTTATACGAGCAGTACTTC. Residues: CASSSILYEQYF.

This clonotype appeared a few times. The V and J genes are TRBV30 and TRBJ2-1, with D maybe TRBD2 (5 bases). The V gene's germline CDR1 is GTSNPN and CDR2 SVGIG (reference sequence). Trimming left V 3 bases short and J 0 bases short, with 6 bases between. The CDR3 length is 13 residues. CDR3 residues: CAWSGVSYNEQFF. The CDR3 DNA reads as TGTGCCTGGAGCGGGGTCTCCTACAATGAGCAGTTCTTC.

There are many counts of this clonotype. The rearrangement links TRBV30 to TRBJ2-7; unclear D gene. The germline gives CDR1 GTSNPN, CDR2 SVGIG (reference sequence). The ends were cut back, 2 bases at V and 5 bases at J, with 10 bases in the middle. The CDR3 contains 12 residues. The CDR3 region has the DNA TGTGCCTGGAGTTGGCAAACGGACGAGCAGTACTTC. Its translation: CAWSWQTDEQYF.

The rearrangement uses TRBV25-1 and TRBJ1-2; D is unresolved. The V end lost 4 bases, the J end lost 6 bases, and 9 bases lay between the germline ends. Looked up from germline, CDR1 is MGHDK and CDR2 is SYGVNS. The CDR3 length is 12 residues. The CDR3 here is CASSGGRHGYTF. DNA for the CDR3: TGTGCCAGCAGTGGTGGCAGACATGGCTACACCTTC.

This clonotype was found many times. This chain uses TRBV7-2 with TRBJ2-1; TRBD2 agrees at 8 bases. Losses at the gene ends were 1 base for V and 9 bases for J; bases not matched to a gene: 2. The length of the CDR3 is 13 residues. Germline-derived CDR1 and CDR2 are SGHTA and FQGNSA. The CDR3 loop reads CASSLDGRVEQFF. The CDR3 nucleotides read TGTGCCAGCAGCTTAGACGGGAGGGTTGAGCAGTTCTTC.

V gene TRBV7-2 combines with J gene TRBJ1-6, with a weak D call TRBD1 (5 bases). The germline gives CDR1 SGHTA, CDR2 FQGNSA. The CDR3 length is 16 residues. The V end was cut by 3 bases, the J end by 10 bases, with 19 bases between. The CDR3 sequence is CASSFIQSGGSSPLHF. The CDR3 nucleotides read TGTGCCAGCAGCTTTATCCAAAGCGGGGGTAGCTCACCCCTCCACTTT.

The V call is TRBV11-3, the J call TRBJ2-7, with D uncertain. CDR3 size: 12 residues. Per the germline V gene, CDR1 is SGHNT and CDR2 is YENEEA. With 5 bases removed from V and 3 bases from J, the gap between germline ends came to 8 bases. This chain's CDR3 is CASSNTNYEQYF. CDR3 in DNA: TGTGCCAGCAGCAATACAAACTACGAGCAGTACTTC.

The J gene is TRBJ2-7, the V gene TRBV27, with 12 bases that match TRBD2. V lost 2 bases to trimming and J lost 7 bases; unmatched junction nucleotides: 6. The germline gives CDR1 MNHEY, CDR2 SMNVEV (reference sequence). The CDR3 sequence is 15 residues long. The CDR3 region has the DNA TGTGCCAGCAGTTTACTAGCGGGAGGGCCTCAGGAGCAGTACTTC. Translating gives CASSLLAGGPQEQYF.

This clonotype was picked up a small number of times. The V gene is TRBV27, the J gene TRBJ2-6; TRBD1 agrees at 7 bases. CDR1 is MNHEY, CDR2 SMNVEV, per germline (reference sequence). There are 18 residues in the CDR3. V shed 6 bases, J shed 0 bases, and the junction held 11 bases outside the gene matches. The CDR3 loop reads CASSRPRTGRSGANVLTF. In DNA, the CDR3 is TGTGCCAGCAGCCGGCCTAGGACAGGCCGCTCTGGGGCCAACGTCCTGACTTTC.

This clonotype was found a few times. This chain joins TRBV6-5 and TRBJ1-3; D is uncertain. The CDR3 length is 14 residues. Germline loops: CDR1 MNHEY, CDR2 SVGAGI. The ends were cut back, 4 bases at V and 0 bases at J, with 7 bases in the middle. CDR3 bases: TGTGCCAGCAGTTCCGGCTTCTCTGGAAACACCATATATTTT. It codes for CASSSGFSGNTIYF.

This clonotype appeared many times. This rearrangement joins TRBV7-9 to TRBJ2-7; the match to TRBD1 covers 9 bases. The length of the CDR3 is 15 residues. From germline, CDR1 is SEHNR and CDR2 FQNEAQ (reference sequence). Trimming at V came to 4 bases and at J to 5 bases, leaving 9 bases not matched to a gene. CDR3 region: CASSSRQGVIHEQYF. The CDR3 DNA reads as TGTGCCAGCAGCTCGAGACAGGGGGTAATCCACGAGCAGTACTTC.

The V and J genes are TRBV5-1 and TRBJ2-1; a weak D match, TRBD2 (5 bases). The germline V gene encodes CDR1 SGHRS and CDR2 YFSETQ. Trimming cost V 0 bases and J 8 bases, with 9 bases left between them. This CDR3 spans 13 amino acids. CDR3 nucleotides: TGCGCCAGCAGCTTGGAATACGGGGATGAGCAGTTCTTC. It yields the protein CASSLEYGDEQFF. Full variable domain (missing parts from reference TRBV5-1 and TRBJ2-1): KAGVTQTPRYLIKTRGQQVTLSCSPISGHRSVSWYQQTPGQGLQFLFEYFSETQRNKGNFPGRFSGRQFSNSRSEMNVSTLELGDSALYLCASSLEYGDEQFFGPGTRLTVL.